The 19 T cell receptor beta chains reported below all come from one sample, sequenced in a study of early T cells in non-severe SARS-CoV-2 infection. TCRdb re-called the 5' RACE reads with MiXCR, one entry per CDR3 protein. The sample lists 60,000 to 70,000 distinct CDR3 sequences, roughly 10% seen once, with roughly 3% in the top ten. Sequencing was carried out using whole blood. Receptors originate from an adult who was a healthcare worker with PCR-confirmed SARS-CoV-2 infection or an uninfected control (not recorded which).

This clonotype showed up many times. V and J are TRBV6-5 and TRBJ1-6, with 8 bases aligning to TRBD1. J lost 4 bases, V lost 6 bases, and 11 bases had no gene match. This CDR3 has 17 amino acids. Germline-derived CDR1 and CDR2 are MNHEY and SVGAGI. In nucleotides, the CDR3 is TGTGCCAGCAGGTCTCGCAGGGGGCACCTTTATAATTCACCCCTCCACTTT. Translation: CASRSRRGHLYNSPLHF.

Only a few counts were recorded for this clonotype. CDR3: CAISDSRSGPQETQYF. DNA for the CDR3: TGTGCCATCAGTGACTCTCGGTCAGGGCCCCAAGAGACCCAGTACTTC. The rearrangement links TRBV10-3 to TRBJ2-5; tentative D call: TRBD1 (5 bases). The CDR3 covers 16 residues. Trimming pared 3 bases from V and 1 base from J, leaving 15 bases between. Germline CDR1 and CDR2: ENHRY and SYGVKD.

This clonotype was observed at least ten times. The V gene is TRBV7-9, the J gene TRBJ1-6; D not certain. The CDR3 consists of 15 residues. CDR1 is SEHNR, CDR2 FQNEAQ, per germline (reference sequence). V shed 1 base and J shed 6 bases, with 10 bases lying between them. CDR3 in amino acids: CASSLGPRTNSPLHF. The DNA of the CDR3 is TGTGCCAGCAGCTTAGGCCCGAGGACTAATTCACCCCTCCACTTT.

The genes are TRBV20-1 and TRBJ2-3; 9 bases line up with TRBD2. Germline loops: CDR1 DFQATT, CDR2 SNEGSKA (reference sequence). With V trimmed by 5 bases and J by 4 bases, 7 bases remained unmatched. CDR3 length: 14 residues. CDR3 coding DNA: TGCAGTGCTCAAAGCGGGAGGATATCAGATACGCAGTATTTT. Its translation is CSAQSGRISDTQYF.

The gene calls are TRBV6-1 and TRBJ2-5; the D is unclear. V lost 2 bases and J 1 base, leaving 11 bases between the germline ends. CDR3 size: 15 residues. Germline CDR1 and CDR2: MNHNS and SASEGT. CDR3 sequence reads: CASSERHPTQETQYF. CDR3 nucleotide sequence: TGTGCCAGCAGTGAACGACACCCAACCCAAGAGACCCAGTACTTC.

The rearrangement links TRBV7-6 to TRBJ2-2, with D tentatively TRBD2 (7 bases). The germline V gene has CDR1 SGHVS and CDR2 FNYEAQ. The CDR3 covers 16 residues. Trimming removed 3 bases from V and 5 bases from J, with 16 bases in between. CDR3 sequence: CASSFTSGTTTGELFF. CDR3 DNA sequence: TGTGCCAGCAGCTTTACCAGCGGGACAACGACCGGGGAGCTGTTTTTT.

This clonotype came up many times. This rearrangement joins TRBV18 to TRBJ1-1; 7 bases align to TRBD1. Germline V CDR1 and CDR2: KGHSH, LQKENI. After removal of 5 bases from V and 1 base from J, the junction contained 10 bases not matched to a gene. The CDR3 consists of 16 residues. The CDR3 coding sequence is TGTGCCAGCTCATCGGGAACCGGGACAGCGAACACTGAAGCTTTCTTT. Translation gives CASSSGTGTANTEAFF.

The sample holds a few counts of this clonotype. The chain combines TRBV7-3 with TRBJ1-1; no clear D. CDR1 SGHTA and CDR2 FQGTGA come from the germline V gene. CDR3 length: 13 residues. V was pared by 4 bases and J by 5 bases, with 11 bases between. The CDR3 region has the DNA TGTGCCAGCAGCTCGGACGGCAGGACTGAAGCTTTCTTT. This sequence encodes CASSSDGRTEAFF.

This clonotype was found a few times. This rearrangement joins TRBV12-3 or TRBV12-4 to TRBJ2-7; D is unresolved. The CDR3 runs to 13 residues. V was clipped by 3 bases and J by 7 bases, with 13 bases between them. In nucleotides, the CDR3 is TGTGCCAGCAGTTTCAGTGGGCATAGGGAGCAGTACTTC. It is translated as CASSFSGHREQYF.

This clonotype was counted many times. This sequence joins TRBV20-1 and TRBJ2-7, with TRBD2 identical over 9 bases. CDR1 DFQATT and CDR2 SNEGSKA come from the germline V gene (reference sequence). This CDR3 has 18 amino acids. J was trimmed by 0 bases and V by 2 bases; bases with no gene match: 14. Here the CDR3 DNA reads TGCAGTGCTAGATGGGACATCCAGCGGACTAGCGACTCCTACGAGCAGTACTTC. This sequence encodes CSARWDIQRTSDSYEQYF.

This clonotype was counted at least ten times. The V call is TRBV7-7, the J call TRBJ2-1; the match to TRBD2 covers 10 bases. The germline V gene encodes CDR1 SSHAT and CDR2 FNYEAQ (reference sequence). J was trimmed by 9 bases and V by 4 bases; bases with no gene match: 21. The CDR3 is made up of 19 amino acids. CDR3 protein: CASSSTGLAGVLMLSEQFF. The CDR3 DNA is TGTGCCAGCAGCTCCACAGGTCTAGCGGGAGTCCTGATGTTGAGTGAGCAGTTCTTC.

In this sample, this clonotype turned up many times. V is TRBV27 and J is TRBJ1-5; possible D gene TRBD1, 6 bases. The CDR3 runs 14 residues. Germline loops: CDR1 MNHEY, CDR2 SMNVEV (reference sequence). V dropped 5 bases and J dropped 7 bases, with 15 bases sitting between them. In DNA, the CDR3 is TGTGCCAGCAGTCAAGACAGGCTCGGACAGCCCCAGCATTTT. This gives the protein CASSQDRLGQPQHF.

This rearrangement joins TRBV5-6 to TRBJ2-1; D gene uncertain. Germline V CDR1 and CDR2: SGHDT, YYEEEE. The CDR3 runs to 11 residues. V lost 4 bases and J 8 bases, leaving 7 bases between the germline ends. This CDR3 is CASSAPYEQFF. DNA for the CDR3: TGTGCCAGCAGCGCCCCCTATGAGCAGTTCTTC.

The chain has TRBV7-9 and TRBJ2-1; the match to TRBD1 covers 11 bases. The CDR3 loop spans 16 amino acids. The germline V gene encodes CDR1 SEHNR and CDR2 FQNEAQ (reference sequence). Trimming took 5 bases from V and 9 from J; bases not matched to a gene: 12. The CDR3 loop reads CASSPKEGQGAAEQFF. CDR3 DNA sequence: TGTGCCAGCAGCCCTAAAGAAGGACAGGGGGCAGCTGAGCAGTTCTTC.

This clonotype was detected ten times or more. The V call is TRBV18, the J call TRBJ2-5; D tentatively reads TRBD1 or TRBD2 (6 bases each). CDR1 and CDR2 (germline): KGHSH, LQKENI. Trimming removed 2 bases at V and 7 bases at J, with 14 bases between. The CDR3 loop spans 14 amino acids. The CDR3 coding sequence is TGTGCCAGCTCACCAGTTCCAGGGGAGGCGACCCAGTACTTC. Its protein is CASSPVPGEATQYF.

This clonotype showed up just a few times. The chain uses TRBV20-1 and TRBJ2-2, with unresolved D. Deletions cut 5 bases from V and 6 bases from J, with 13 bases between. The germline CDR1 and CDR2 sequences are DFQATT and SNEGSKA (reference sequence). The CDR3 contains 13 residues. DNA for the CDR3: TGCAGTGCTGATCTTCTCTCCGCCGGGGAGCTGTTTTTT. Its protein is CSADLLSAGELFF.

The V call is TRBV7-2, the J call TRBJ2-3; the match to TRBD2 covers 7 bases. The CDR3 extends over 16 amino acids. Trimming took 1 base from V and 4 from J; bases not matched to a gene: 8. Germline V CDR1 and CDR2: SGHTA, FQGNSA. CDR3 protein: CASSLGAGVSADTQYF. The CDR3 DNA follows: TGTGCCAGCAGCTTAGGCGCGGGAGTGTCGGCAGATACGCAGTATTTT.

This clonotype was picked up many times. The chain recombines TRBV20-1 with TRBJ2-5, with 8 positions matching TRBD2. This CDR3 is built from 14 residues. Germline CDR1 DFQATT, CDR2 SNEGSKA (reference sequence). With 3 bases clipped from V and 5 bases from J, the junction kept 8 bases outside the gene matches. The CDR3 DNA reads TGCAGTGCTAGTCGGTCCCTAGCGGGCGAGACCCAGTACTTC. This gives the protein CSASRSLAGETQYF.

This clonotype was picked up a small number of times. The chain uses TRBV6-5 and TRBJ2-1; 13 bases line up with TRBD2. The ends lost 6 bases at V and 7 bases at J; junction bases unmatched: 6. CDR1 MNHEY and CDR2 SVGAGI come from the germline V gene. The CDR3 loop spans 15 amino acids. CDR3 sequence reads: CASSRPGLAGNEQFF. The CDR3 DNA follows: TGTGCCAGCAGCCGTCCGGGACTAGCGGGGAATGAGCAGTTCTTC.